This T cell receptor (beta chain) comes out of a study of T-cell memory formation after mild COVID-19 (dated by TCRdb to 2020 to 2023). The study in broad terms: Most TCR sequence clusters were specific to one of the two donors. In a couple of donors, T-cell clones that expanded and contracted after mild COVID-19 were tracked by sequencing TCRalpha and TCRbeta repertoires over time. The cohort was made up of two young adult volunteers, one female and one male, who were previously healthy. On the study overall, not on this receptor specifically: Some responding clones were found in pre-infection memory, which suggests that pre-existing cross-reactive memory T cells took part in the SARS-CoV-2 response. The study included only two mild cases, and larger cohorts that include severe cases with pre-infection samples were judged to be necessary. Whether the second-wave clones peaking on day 37 were SARS-CoV-2 specific was not confirmed. Contracting CD4+ clones were located mainly in the CM and EM memory subsets, whereas CD8+ clones were found to be enriched in EMRA. Clones contracting from day 15 to 85 had balanced CD4/CD8 phenotypes, while a second wave expanding from day 15 to 37 was biased towards CD4+.

Notes on this clonotype: Its antigen has not been determined. No clone much larger than this one lies a single base away; base qualities are absent.

V loses 3 bases, J loses 3 bases, and the germline ends lie 13 bases apart. There are 15 amino acids in the CDR3, from cysteine to phenylalanine inclusive. Only CDR3 DNA is held: 45 bases, read in frame from base 1. The germline V gene (reference sequence) yields SEHNR for CDR1 and FQNEAQ for CDR2. Sequenced using an Illumina NovaSeq 6000. TCRalpha and TCRbeta cDNA libraries were constructed by 5'RACE with constant-segment primers, with sample barcodes and unique molecular identifiers being introduced. Trizol reagent was used to extract RNA from every sample. The libraries were amplified in two PCR steps, and the second step added a second sample barcode and Illumina TruSeq adapters. Sequencing of libraries was performed on an Illumina NovaSeq with 2 x 150 bp paired-end reads. As for how the authors treated the data: Reads were demultiplexed and collapsed into UMI-guided consensus sequences with migec v1.2.7. With mixcr v2.1.11, UMI consensuses were aligned to TRA and TRB V and J templates and assembled into clonotypes. A clonotype was counted as expanded or contracted only when both edgeR and NoisET called the clonotype significant, with the noise models trained on biological replicates. For edgeR calls, the thresholds were a false discovery rate-adjusted p below 0.01 and a log2 fold-change of 1. As an exploratory analysis of dynamics, max-normalized trajectories of the 1000 most abundant clonotypes were examined with PCA combined with hierarchical clustering. The CD4 or CD8 phenotype of responding clones was assigned using the separately sequenced CD4+ and CD8+ repertoires. Clones were called with MiXCR by TCRdb after fastp trimmed the public reads at Q25, and only in-frame beta chains were retained. Identical CDR3 proteins give one entry, which carries the most common genes and DNA. The V and J calls shown here were made by TCRdb, not taken from the authors' results. This sample comprises a few hundred thousand distinct CDR3 sequences, 15% to 20% of them detected only once. The ten largest clones represent more than 20% of the sample.

Ficoll-Paque density gradient centrifugation was the method used to isolate PBMCs. This sequence originates from a man aged 18 to 30 who had mild COVID-19 (a few samples of this study predate the infection). The sample titles of this study are shuffled in the database, so cell type and time point are left out; the donor was told from shared clones. This sequence uses TRBV7-9 and TRBJ2-3, with the D gene uncertain. Source material: PBMCs or a T cell subset sorted from them (not recorded which). In nucleotide form, the sequence is TGTGCCAGCAGCTTCGTCCCCAGTGGGACAGATACGCAGTATTTT. This yields the protein CASSFVPSGTDTQYF. The full variable domain, completed from the reference TRBV7-9 and TRBJ2-3 proteins outside the CDR3, reads DTGVSQNPRHKITKRGQNVTFRCDPISEHNRLYWYRQTLGQGPEFLTYFQNEAQLEKSRLLSDRFSAERPKGSFSTLEIQRTEQGDSAMYLCASSFVPSGTDTQYFGPGTRLTVL.